The 8 T cell receptor beta chains reported below all come from one sample, sequenced in a study of PD-1 blockade in classical Hodgkin lymphoma. Repertoires were generated with immunoSEQ multiplex PCR, while TCRdb's copy carries only in-frame clones and drops some. Among roughly 94,000 clones, about 93% were seen once, and the ten largest hold less than 2%. Time point in this sample: cycle 4 day 1 (C4D1), after 6 weeks of nivolumab. Brentuximab vedotin exposure varied, and every patient relapsed after autologous stem cell transplantation. Material: peripheral blood mononuclear cells (PBMCs), obtained before the fourth cycle of nivolumab. The receptor set was obtained from a human donor with classical Hodgkin lymphoma.

The J gene is TRBJ2-1, the V gene TRBV5-8, with 8 nucleotides matching TRBD1. V lost 0 bases to trimming and J lost 5 bases; unmatched junction nucleotides: 4. The CDR3 totals 15 residues. Germline loops: CDR1 SGHTS, CDR2 YDEGEE. The chain's CDR3 is CASSLGQGSHNEQFF. The CDR3 coding sequence is TGTGCCAGCAGCTTGGGACAGGGGAGCCACAATGAGCAGTTCTTC.

This chain uses TRBV5-1 with TRBJ1-1; TRBD1 might be the D (6 bases). Per germline, CDR1 SGHRS and CDR2 YFSETQ. V was cut by 1 base and J by 12 bases, with 16 bases left in between. The CDR3 length is 13 residues. The CDR3 here is CASSLNRALVSFF. The CDR3 DNA follows: TGCGCCAGCAGCTTGAACAGGGCCCTGGTATCTTTCTTT.

V is TRBV2 and J is TRBJ1-2, with D possibly being TRBD1 (6 bases). The CDR3 spans 14 residues. V was cut by 10 bases and J by 6 bases, with 21 bases left in between. Germline V gives CDR1 SNHLY, CDR2 FYNNEI. The DNA of the CDR3 is TGTGCCACCGATCGTGACGCAGGGGTAAATGGCTACACCTTC. This codes for CATDRDAGVNGYTF.

J is TRBJ1-3 and V is TRBV5-1; TRBD1 is a possible D gene (6 bases). V gave up 0 bases and J gave up 2 bases, with 9 bases separating them. CDR1 is SGHRS and CDR2 is YFSETQ in the germline V gene. CDR3 size: 15 residues. The CDR3 loop reads CASSLGDTTGNTIYF. The CDR3 DNA is TGCGCCAGCAGCTTGGGGGACACGACTGGAAACACCATATATTTT.

The table lists this clone with a count of one. The V gene is TRBV5-1, the J gene TRBJ1-3, with a possible D match to TRBD1 (5 bases). V was shortened by 4 bases and J by 2 bases, with 13 bases between the two germline ends. The CDR3 covers 15 residues. The germline gives CDR1 SGHRS, CDR2 YFSETQ. Here the CDR3 reads CASSPSGRAGNTIYF. The CDR3, as DNA: TGCGCCAGCAGCCCCTCGGGCAGGGCTGGAAACACCATATATTTT.

The rearrangement joins TRBV2 to TRBJ2-1, with D unclear. CDR1 is SNHLY and CDR2 is FYNNEI in the germline V gene. The CDR3 runs 13 residues. Trimming took off 3 bases at V and 9 bases at J, with 12 bases between the two ends. The CDR3 sequence is CASSDGVWAEQFF. DNA for the CDR3: TGTGCCAGCAGTGATGGGGTTTGGGCTGAGCAGTTCTTC.

This clone was seen only once. This chain links TRBV27 with TRBJ2-1; D might be TRBD1 or TRBD2, each matching 6 bases. Trimming took off 4 bases at V and 5 bases at J, with 27 bases between the two ends. Germline V gives CDR1 MNHEY, CDR2 SMNVEV (reference sequence). The CDR3 has 19 residues. CDR3 loop: CASSSGVDGGGAINNEQFF. The CDR3 nucleotides read TGTGCCAGCAGTTCCGGGGTAGACGGAGGGGGAGCAATAAACAATGAGCAGTTCTTC.

The rearrangement joins TRBV28 to TRBJ2-7; the match to TRBD2 covers 8 bases. The CDR3 runs to 15 residues. The germline CDR1 and CDR2 sequences are MDHEN and SYDVKM. V lost 6 bases to trimming and J lost 3 bases; unmatched junction nucleotides: 10. The chain's CDR3 is CASRGPGTRGYEQYF. The CDR3 coding sequence is TGTGCCAGCAGAGGCCCCGGGACTAGAGGCTACGAGCAGTACTTC.